This section outlines one T cell receptor beta chain sequence together with its context. CDR3 length: 14 residues. The J segment lost 13 bases and the V segment lost 4 bases, leaving 6 bases of the junction unmatched. Germline loops: CDR1 SGHRS, CDR2 YFSETQ. The entry originates in a study of blood T cell repertoires in COVID-19. Study information: Spain, Italy and the United States supplied samples that represented acute and convalescent COVID-19. PBMCs, B-cell-depleted T cells, or T cells provided the cDNA or gDNA that made up the material.

The authors' processing: The assay estimated nucleated cells by amplifying reference gene primers. TCRdb keeps only in-frame clones here, not all; method: immunoSEQ multiplex PCR. The V and J calls and clone size were taken over from that table, and D and trimming were inferred from the DNA. Of a few hundred thousand clones listed, more than 75% were seen once; the top ten hold roughly a tenth. The sample consisted of PBMCs or T cells enriched from blood (not recorded which). This sequence joins TRBV5-1 and TRBJ2-1; TRBD2 matches 15 bases. The clonotype originates from a woman aged 18 to 35 who had recovered from COVID-19. The CDR3 DNA follows: TGCGCCAGCAGCACAAGGACTAGCGGGGGGGATCAGTTCTTC. This sequence encodes CASSTRTSGGDQFF.